Included here is one TCR beta chain sequence, with context. The antigen is undetermined. The data belong to a study of T cell responses to AZD1222 COVID-19 vaccine. The assay was immunoSEQ multiplex PCR, and TCRdb's table has in-frame clones only and misses some. The sample shows roughly 120,000 clones, around 94% of them seen only once. Whole-study results and caveats: Clonal diversity was possibly underestimated, and white British individuals and females predominated among donors. Sampling that yielded the repertoires occurred only after the peak T cell response.

CDR1 and CDR2 (germline): SGHTA, FQGNSA. J was trimmed by 10 bases and V by 6 bases; bases with no gene match: 12. The CDR3 spans 14 residues. This chain joins TRBV7-2 and TRBJ2-1; 7 nucleotides agree with TRBD2. The specimen comprised peripheral blood, sampled on day 0 of AZD1222 vaccination. This TCR was recovered from an adult in good health. This chain's CDR3 is CASRAGGSTYEQFF. CDR3 DNA: TGTGCCAGCAGGGCGGGCGGGAGTACTTACGAGCAGTTCTTC.